This T cell receptor beta chain is from a study of immune evolution from preneoplasia to lung adenocarcinoma. Note on this clone: Its specificity is not known. Different DNA sequences within this sample yield the same CDR3.

Overall study results and limits: Compared with EGFR-mutant or double wild-type lesions, KRAS-mutant nodules were more clonal.

The data were produced by immunoSEQ multiplex PCR, yet TCRdb's version contains in-frame clones alone and is incomplete. Of tens of thousands of clones in the sample, approximately 75% were seen once. Germline loops: CDR1 SGHTA, CDR2 FQGNSA. Deletions cut 3 bases from V and 0 bases from J, with 7 bases between. This CDR3 spans 14 amino acids. Two lung cancer pathologists independently confirmed each histologic diagnosis. Nucleic acids came from premalignant or tumor cells enriched by macro-dissection. Sequenced input: FFPE invasive lung adenocarcinoma tissue. The chain is built from TRBV7-2 and TRBJ2-3; D gene uncertain. The sequence was obtained from a person between 60 and 69 years old with lung adenocarcinoma. This CDR3 reads CASSFYRSTDTQYF. CDR3 coding DNA: TGTGCCAGCAGCTTTTATCGCAGCACAGATACGCAGTATTTT.